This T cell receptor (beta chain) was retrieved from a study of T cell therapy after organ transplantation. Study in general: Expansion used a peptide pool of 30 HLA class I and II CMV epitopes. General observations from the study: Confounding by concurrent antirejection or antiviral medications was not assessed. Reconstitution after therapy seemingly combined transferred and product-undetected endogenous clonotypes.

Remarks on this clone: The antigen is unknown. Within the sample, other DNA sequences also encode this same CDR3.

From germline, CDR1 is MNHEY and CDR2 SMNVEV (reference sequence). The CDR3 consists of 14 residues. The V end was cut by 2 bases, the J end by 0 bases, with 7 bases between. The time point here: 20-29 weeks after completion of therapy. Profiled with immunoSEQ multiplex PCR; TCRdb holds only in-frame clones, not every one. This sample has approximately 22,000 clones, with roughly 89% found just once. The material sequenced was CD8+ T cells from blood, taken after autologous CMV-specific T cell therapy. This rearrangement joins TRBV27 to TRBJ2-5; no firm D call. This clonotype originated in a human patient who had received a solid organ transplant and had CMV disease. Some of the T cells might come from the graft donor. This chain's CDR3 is CASSLVRDQETQYF. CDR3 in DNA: TGTGCCAGCAGTTTAGTCAGAGACCAAGAGACCCAGTACTTC.